The rows below give T cell receptor beta chains drawn from one sample of a study of cytomegalovirus exposure and HLA in healthy donors. TCRdb keeps only in-frame clones here, not all; method: immunoSEQ multiplex PCR. The table lists 200,000 to 250,000 clones, around 80% of them singletons. Sequenced input: PBMCs. The receptors were gathered from a male donor in good health and CMV-seronegative. Each CDR3 is given without its conserved first and last residue.

cdr3_length v_call cdr3_aa
13 TRBV19 ASSIAGPGNQPQH
17 TRBV7-9 ASSSLTGYAKEAGNTIY
13 TRBV19 ASSTQDSRNQPQH
12 TRBV6-1 ASSGPGELDIQY
12 TRBV28 ASSFFSPPYEQY
15 TRBV4-1 ASSQEADRGNPYEQY
14 TRBV19 ASSPGTVANTGELF
13 TRBV4-1 ASSLNLGGGYGYT
11 TRBV9 ASSRDSTPPLH
13 TRBV27 ASSLYGSVAYEQY
12 TRBV9 ASSERADTGELF
13 TRBV6-5 ASSQTLHNYNEQF
13 TRBV15 ATSGGRERFNEQF
13 TRBV7-2 ASSLSWVAAYEQY
14 TRBV5-4 ASSSPQARGADTQY
13 TRBV6-5 ASRPLGRKNTEAF
14 TRBV5-1 ASSPRESGRPGEQY
13 TRBV9 ASSATVGLGETQY
13 TRBV7-2 ASSSKVAGVGTQY
11 TRBV30 AWSVLNGNTIY
12 TRBV28 ASSPPGDNSPLH
13 TRBV4-1 ASSQDRTGVYEQY
14 TRBV19 ASSSHPGTGGREQY
14 TRBV7-9 ASSQLAGVSTDTQY
12 TRBV7-9 ASSSGTTTGELF
14 TRBV5-4 ASRLSGTGAAYEQY
13 TRBV5-1 ASSLDRGPTYEQY
11 TRBV7-2 ASSRDSNQPQH